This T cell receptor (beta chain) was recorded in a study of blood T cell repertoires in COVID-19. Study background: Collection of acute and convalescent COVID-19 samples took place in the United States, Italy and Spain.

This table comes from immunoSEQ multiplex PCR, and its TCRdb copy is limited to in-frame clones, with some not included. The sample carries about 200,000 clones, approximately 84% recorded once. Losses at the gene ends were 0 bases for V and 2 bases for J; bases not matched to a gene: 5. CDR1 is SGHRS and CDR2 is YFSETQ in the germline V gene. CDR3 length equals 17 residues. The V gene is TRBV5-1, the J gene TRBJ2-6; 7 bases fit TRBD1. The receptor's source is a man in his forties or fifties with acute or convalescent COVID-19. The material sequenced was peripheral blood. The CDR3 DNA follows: TGCGCCAGCAGCTTGGCGCCGACAGGGACTGGGGCCAACGTCCTGACTTTC. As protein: CASSLAPTGTGANVLTF.